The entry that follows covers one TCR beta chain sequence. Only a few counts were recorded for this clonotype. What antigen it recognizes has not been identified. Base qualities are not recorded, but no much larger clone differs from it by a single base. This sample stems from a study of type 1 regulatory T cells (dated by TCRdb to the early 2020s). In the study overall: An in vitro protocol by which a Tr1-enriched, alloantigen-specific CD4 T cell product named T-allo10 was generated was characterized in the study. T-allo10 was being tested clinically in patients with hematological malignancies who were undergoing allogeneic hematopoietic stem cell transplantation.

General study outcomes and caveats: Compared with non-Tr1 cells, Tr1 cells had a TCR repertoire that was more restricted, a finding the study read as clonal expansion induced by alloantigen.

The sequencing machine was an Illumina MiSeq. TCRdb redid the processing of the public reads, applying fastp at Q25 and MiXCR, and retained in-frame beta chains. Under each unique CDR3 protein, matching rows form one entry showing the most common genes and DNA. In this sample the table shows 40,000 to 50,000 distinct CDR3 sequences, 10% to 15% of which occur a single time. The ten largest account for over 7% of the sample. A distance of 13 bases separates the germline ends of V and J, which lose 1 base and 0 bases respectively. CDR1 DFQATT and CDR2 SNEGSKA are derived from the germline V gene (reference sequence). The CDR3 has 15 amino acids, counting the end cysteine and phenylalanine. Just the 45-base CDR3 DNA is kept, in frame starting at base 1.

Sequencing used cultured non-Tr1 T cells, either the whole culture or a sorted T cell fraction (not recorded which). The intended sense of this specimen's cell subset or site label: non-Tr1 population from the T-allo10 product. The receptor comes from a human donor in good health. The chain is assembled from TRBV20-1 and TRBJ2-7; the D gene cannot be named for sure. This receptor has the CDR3 CSARGNGLGSYEQYF. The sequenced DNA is TGCAGTGCTAGAGGAAACGGCCTTGGCTCCTACGAGCAGTACTTC.